These 23 T cell receptor beta chains came from one sample sequenced in a study of technical replicates of blood from a few donors. TCRdb keeps only in-frame clones here, not all; method: immunoSEQ multiplex PCR. The sample has more than 90,000 clones; 96% are singletons. Sequencing was carried out using T cells isolated from PBMCs. These receptor sequences come from a human donor in good health.

The chain recombines TRBV28 with TRBJ1-5; TRBD1 matches at 8 bases. This CDR3 region has 15 residues. J was trimmed by 7 bases and V by 4 bases; bases with no gene match: 9. The germline CDR1 and CDR2 sequences are MDHEN and SYDVKM. Here the CDR3 reads CASSSPTGVHQPQHF. The CDR3 DNA follows: TGTGCCAGCAGTTCCCCGACAGGGGTTCACCAGCCCCAGCATTTT.

The V call is TRBV27, the J call TRBJ1-2; the match to TRBD1 covers 7 bases. This CDR3 is 14 amino acids long. The germline V gene has CDR1 MNHEY and CDR2 SMNVEV (reference sequence). The V segment lost 6 bases and the J segment 4 bases; nucleotides outside the gene matches: 8. The CDR3 DNA follows: TGTGCCAGCAGCCCGACAGGGACCAGCTATGGCTACACCTTC. Its translation is CASSPTGTSYGYTF.

This chain connects TRBV19 to TRBJ2-3; D is unclear. The CDR3 length is 12 residues. Deletions cut 3 bases from V and 3 bases from J, with 4 bases between. The V gene's germline CDR1 is LNHDA and CDR2 SQIVND (reference sequence). CDR3 DNA: TGTGCCAGTAGTATTTCGACAGATACGCAGTATTTT. The encoded protein is CASSISTDTQYF.

This sequence joins TRBV10-1 and TRBJ1-1; 9 nucleotides align to TRBD1. This CDR3 is built from 14 residues. CDR1 is WNHNN and CDR2 is SYGVQD in the germline V gene (reference sequence). With V trimmed by 2 bases and J by 2 bases, 0 bases remained unmatched. In nucleotides, the CDR3 is TGCGCCAGCAGTGAGACAGGGGGCAACACTGAAGCTTTCTTT. It specifies CASSETGGNTEAFF.

This chain connects TRBV19 to TRBJ1-5, with D unresolved. The germline gives CDR1 LNHDA, CDR2 SQIVND (reference sequence). The CDR3 contains 15 residues. Between the trimmed V and J ends, which lost 0 bases and 5 bases, there was a span of 11 bases. This CDR3 reads CASSIDPGGDQPQHF. The CDR3 region has the DNA TGTGCCAGTAGTATAGATCCCGGCGGGGATCAGCCCCAGCATTTT.

To note about this clone: Its ends do not fully match the called genes, so a read error is possible. This chain links TRBV10-1 with TRBJ2-1; D is uncertain. Germline V gene lookup returns CDR1 WNHNN and CDR2 SYGVQD (reference sequence). This CDR3 region has 13 residues. The CDR3 DNA follows: TGCGCCAGCAGTGAGTCCTCCGACAATGAGCAGTTCTTC. Translating gives CASSESSDNEQFF.

The gene calls are TRBV25-1 and TRBJ2-5; 7 bases match TRBD2. V lost 7 bases, J lost 2 bases, and 4 bases stayed unmatched. Germline CDR1 reads MGHDK; CDR2 reads SYGVNS. The CDR3 runs to 13 residues. CDR3 DNA sequence: TGTGCCAGCAAGGGGAGGGCTCAAGAGACCCAGTACTTC. Translation: CASKGRAQETQYF.

V is TRBV2 and J is TRBJ2-1, with TRBD2 matching over 13 bases. Trimming took 7 bases from V and 9 from J; bases not matched to a gene: 24. The CDR3 spans 20 residues. Germline CDR1 and CDR2: SNHLY and FYNNEI. The CDR3 here is CASMEGRTSGSFRRTAEQFF. The CDR3 bases are TGTGCCAGCATGGAGGGAAGGACTAGCGGGAGTTTTAGGCGTACCGCTGAGCAGTTCTTC.

The chain uses TRBV5-4 and TRBJ1-4; TRBD1 aligns across 7 bases. From germline, CDR1 is SGHNT and CDR2 YYREEE (reference sequence). J lost 3 bases, V lost 4 bases, and 6 bases had no gene match. This CDR3 region has 15 residues. The CDR3 is CASSGTGASNEKLFF. In nucleotides, the CDR3 is TGTGCCAGCAGCGGAACAGGGGCGTCTAATGAAAAACTGTTTTTT.

Concerning this clone: A read error is likely, as this CDR3 ends without the conserved phenylalanine or tryptophan. The chain recombines TRBV4-1 with TRBJ2-7, with D unresolved. The germline V and J ends were trimmed by 4 bases and 2 bases, with 15 bases remaining between them. CDR1 and CDR2 from the germline V gene are MGHRA and YSYEKL. The length of the CDR3 is 15 residues. The DNA of the CDR3 is TGCGCCAGCAGCCTCCTCCAGGCAGAAGCCTACGAGCAGTACCTC. It codes for CASSLLQAEAYEQYL.

V usage is TRBV5-1 and J usage is TRBJ2-5; 11 bases line up with TRBD2. After removal of 7 bases from V and 5 bases from J, the junction contained 10 bases not matched to a gene. The germline gives CDR1 SGHRS, CDR2 YFSETQ. The CDR3 is 15 residues long. The CDR3 loop reads CASSISGGAGETQYF. The CDR3 DNA reads as TGCGCCAGCTCTATTAGCGGGGGGGCCGGGGAGACCCAGTACTTC.

The chain uses TRBV10-2 and TRBJ2-7; tentatively, D is TRBD2 (6 bases). This CDR3 spans 14 amino acids. V was pared by 3 bases and J by 7 bases, with 16 bases between. Germline CDR1 WSHSY, CDR2 SAAADI. The CDR3 sequence: CASSDGGRIKEQYF. The CDR3 nucleotides read TGCGCCAGCAGTGACGGAGGGAGAATAAAGGAGCAGTACTTC.

This clone has only one observation. The V and J genes are TRBV4-1 and TRBJ2-3; TRBD2 agrees at 12 bases. The CDR3 sequence is 18 residues long. Germline CDR1 and CDR2: MGHRA and YSYEKL. Trimming removed 0 bases from V and 4 bases from J; junction bases left unmatched: 8. The CDR3 here is CASSQDPTSGGWADTQYF. For the CDR3, the DNA is TGCGCCAGCAGCCAAGATCCGACTAGCGGGGGTTGGGCAGATACGCAGTATTTT.

This clone was recorded a few times. The CDR3 nucleotides read TGTGCCAGCAGCTTAGGAAGCGGGGTGAACACCGGGGAGCTGTTTTTT. Residues: CASSLGSGVNTGELFF. The chain couples TRBV7-9 to TRBJ2-2; 7 bases agree with TRBD2. Trimming cost V 1 base and J 1 base; bases outside gene matches: 3. The CDR3 contains 16 residues. Per germline, CDR1 SEHNR and CDR2 FQNEAQ (reference sequence).

The rearrangement uses TRBV27 and TRBJ2-1; no clear D. The V end was cut by 8 bases, the J end by 6 bases, with 20 bases between. The germline CDR1 and CDR2 sequences are MNHEY and SMNVEV (reference sequence). CDR3 length: 15 amino acids. This CDR3 is CASVSFGLLVNEQFF. CDR3 nucleotide sequence: TGTGCCAGCGTCTCTTTTGGGCTATTGGTCAATGAGCAGTTCTTC.

The V and J genes are TRBV4-2 and TRBJ2-4; D gene unclear. V lost 4 bases to trimming and J lost 2 bases, with 12 bases between them. CDR1 LGHNA and CDR2 YNFKEQ come from the germline V gene. The CDR3 is 15 amino acids. In DNA, the CDR3 is TGTGCCAGCAGCCTGAGCCTCTCCCCCAAAAACATTCAGTACTTC. Translation gives CASSLSLSPKNIQYF.

The chain recombines TRBV7-5 with TRBJ2-5; TRBD1, the table's D call, lacks a check against the DNA. TRBV7-5 is classified as a pseudogene. The CDR3 sequence is 15 residues long. The CDR3 is CVRSSVGTGGETQYF. DNA for the CDR3: TGTGTCAGAAGCTCGGTAGGGACAGGGGGAGAGACCCAGTACTTC.

The CDR3 DNA is TGTGCCAGCAGCTCGGGCTCTGGGGCCAACGTCCTGACTTTC. It encodes CASSSGSGANVLTF. The V and J genes are TRBV7-6 and TRBJ2-6; D gene ambiguous. Trimming removed 4 bases at V and 0 bases at J, with 4 bases between. CDR3 length: 14 amino acids. The germline CDR1 and CDR2 sequences are SGHVS and FNYEAQ.

The chain couples TRBV6-1 to TRBJ2-7; 10 bases are a match to TRBD2. Germline CDR1 MNHNS, CDR2 SASEGT. Losses at the gene ends were 2 bases for V and 6 bases for J; bases not matched to a gene: 10. The CDR3 length is 16 residues. In nucleotides, the CDR3 is TGTGCCAGCAGTGAAACTTCAGCGGGGGGGCCCGGCGAGCAGTACTTC. This gives the protein CASSETSAGGPGEQYF.

This chain links TRBV7-3 with TRBJ2-5, with TRBD1 identical over 7 bases. Looked up from germline, CDR1 is SGHTA and CDR2 is FQGTGA. The length of the CDR3 is 13 residues. Trimming removed 4 bases from V and 5 bases from J; junction bases left unmatched: 4. The CDR3 is CASSSGQWETQYF. The CDR3 DNA reads TGTGCCAGCAGCTCGGGACAGTGGGAGACCCAGTACTTC.

V gene TRBV18 combines with J gene TRBJ2-1, with TRBD2 identical over 9 bases. The length of the CDR3 is 15 residues. With 3 bases clipped from V and 8 bases from J, the junction kept 8 bases outside the gene matches. The V gene's germline CDR1 is KGHSH and CDR2 LQKENI. The CDR3 spells CASSPRTSVGDEQFF. CDR3 bases: TGTGCCAGCTCACCTCGGACTAGCGTTGGGGATGAGCAGTTCTTC.

This clone was counted between two and nine times. This sequence joins TRBV5-1 and TRBJ1-1, with 7 bases matching TRBD1. The ends lost 4 bases at V and 1 base at J; junction bases unmatched: 4. CDR1 SGHRS and CDR2 YFSETQ come from the germline V gene. The CDR3 is 14 amino acids. The CDR3 DNA reads as TGCGCCAGCAGCCGGGGGACAGCGAACACTGAAGCTTTCTTT. This codes for CASSRGTANTEAFF.

The chain couples TRBV9 to TRBJ2-7; D is ambiguous. Germline V gene data show CDR1 as SGDLS and CDR2 as YYNGEE. The V end was cut by 0 bases, the J end by 2 bases, with 12 bases between. The CDR3 spans 15 residues. The chain's CDR3 is CASSVGNGRAYEQYF. CDR3 DNA sequence: TGTGCCAGCAGCGTAGGTAATGGCCGGGCCTACGAGCAGTACTTC.